This T cell receptor (beta chain) was retrieved from a study of follicular helper T cells after annual influenza vaccination. Points from the study as a whole: Recurrent ICOS+CD38+ cTfh clonotypes included tetramer and AIM influenza-specific ones.

Germline V gene data show CDR1 as SNHLY and CDR2 as FYNNEI. Trimming at V came to 5 bases and at J to 7 bases, leaving 9 bases not matched to a gene. The CDR3 covers 15 residues. Data came from immunoSEQ multiplex PCR; TCRdb stores just in-frame clones and leaves some out. The sample records 15,000 or so clones, roughly 83% being singletons. The time point here: 2014-2015 season, 7 days after vaccination. Donors with HIV/AIDS, active malignancy, immunomodulators or active illness were excluded. ICOS+CD38+ and ICOS-CD38- fractions were sorted from non-naive CD4+CXCR5+PD-1+ cells. Concerning this clone itself: Its antigen is not known.

The material was CXCR5+ CD38- circulating T follicular helper cells from blood, obtained 7 days after influenza vaccination. Noted subset: circulating Tfh, non-naive CD4+CXCR5+PD-1+ (ICOS+CD38+ or ICOS-CD38-). V usage is TRBV2 and J usage is TRBJ1-4, with TRBD1 matching 8 bases. The TCR comes from an adult who received the influenza vaccine. The CDR3, as DNA: TGTGCCAGCAGTCCGCTCAGGGGGCGCGTTGAAAAACTGTTTTTT. It yields the protein CASSPLRGRVEKLFF.